This record looks at one T cell receptor (beta chain) sequence and its context. The antigen is not known. TCRdb redid the calling of the 5' RACE reads with MiXCR, one entry per CDR3 protein. The sample holds about 36,000 distinct CDR3 sequences, around 15% seen once. Germline V gene lookup returns CDR1 LGHNA and CDR2 YNFKEQ. The germline V and J ends were trimmed by 0 bases and 0 bases, with 15 bases remaining between them. The CDR3 runs to 19 residues. The data derive from a study of CD8 T cells in ankylosing spondylitis. Study-wide results and limits: Significant enrichment of disease-linked clones was reportedly seen in matched ankylosing spondylitis synovial fluid.

The source of this sequence is a male donor with ankylosing spondylitis. The chain links TRBV4-2 to TRBJ2-6; no clear D. The material sequenced was synovial fluid, either unsorted or a sorted T cell fraction (not recorded which). The CDR3 DNA sequence: TGTGCCAGCAGCCAAGACCGGATCACAGCCAACTCTGGGGCCAACGTCCTGACTTTC. Translation: CASSQDRITANSGANVLTF.